The entry below gives a single TCR beta chain sequence along with its context. Its antigen specificity is not known. Per-nucleotide qualities are absent, and no much larger clonotype sits a single base away. This sample was taken from a study of blood T cell repertoires in COVID-19 (TCRdb year 2020). In terms of the full investigation: Samples from collaborators originated in the United States, Italy and Spain and spanned both the acute and convalescent phases of COVID-19. The repertoires were released in a freely available public database meant as a resource for research on the immune response to SARS-CoV-2. The samples were drawn from two sources: the first 160 participants of the ongoing ImmuneRACE study, and approximately 1,300 subjects contributed by 6 global collaborators. Subjects who had been exposed to COVID-19, were actively infected with it, or had recovered from it provided the deeply sampled blood TCRbeta repertoires that made up the dataset. The prospective study material was composed of cDNA or gDNA derived from T cells, B-cell-depleted T cells, or PBMCs. Where available, HLA class I and class II types were taken from metadata supplied by the sample provider and were not determined by assay-based typing. A de-identified subject ID, COVID-19 status, age in years and sex were almost always included in the sample metadata.

From its cysteine to its phenylalanine, the CDR3 spans 15 amino acids. Of all the DNA, just the CDR3 is kept, 45 bases in frame from base 1. According to the germline V gene (reference sequence), CDR1 reads MNHEY and CDR2 reads SMNVEV. A distance of 15 bases separates the germline ends of V and J, which lose 6 bases and 0 bases respectively. TCRbeta CDR3 regions were amplified from genomic DNA using the immunoSEQ Assay, a bias-controlled multiplex PCR. The study's own analysis went as follows. The number of nucleated cells in each sample was estimated from the amplification of reference gene primers within the assay. To quantify the absolute abundance of each unique TCRbeta CDR3 rearrangement, sequence reads were collapsed and filtered. For each sample, productive Simpson clonality was calculated by taking the square root of Simpson's diversity index across productive rearrangements. Entries here come from immuneACCESS through TCRdb and include only in-frame sequences with V and J called. Some clones fail to appear in such tables; in the studies checked, an unresolved V gene covers under half of the shortfall, and the cause of the remainder is unknown. From that table come the V and J calls and clone size; the DNA was used to work out D and trimming. Present in this sample are a few hundred thousand clones, nearly 90% of which were seen just once. The leading ten clones occupy less than 6% of the sample.

Participants in the prospective study were enrolled through a virtual design, were aged 18 to 89 years, and lived in roughly 24 United States geographic areas. In the prospective study, participants were assigned to cohorts based on the clinical history participants reported in a screening survey and a study questionnaire. For ImmuneRACE Cohort 3, a participant was defined as recovered based on two consecutive negative NP/OP PCR tests, clearance by a healthcare professional, or resolution of symptoms. Mobile phlebotomists in the prospective study collected whole blood, serum and a nasopharyngeal or oropharyngeal swab from every participant. Prospective study participants could optionally give additional blood draws and questionnaires over an approximately 2-month period. Before DNA extraction, prospective study blood samples were shipped either frozen or at room temperature. Paper-wide results and their limitations: The amount of clinical and demographic metadata varied by source and participant and was provided uncurated.

This receptor was obtained from a woman younger than 45 who had recovered from COVID-19. The sample taken for sequencing was PBMCs or T cells enriched from blood (not recorded which). The chain employs TRBV27 and TRBJ2-7, with TRBD1 tentatively as D gene (6 bases match). The CDR3 protein: CASSEEQGSSYEQYF. The base sequence is TGTGCCAGCAGCGAGGAACAGGGTAGCTCCTACGAGCAGTACTTC.